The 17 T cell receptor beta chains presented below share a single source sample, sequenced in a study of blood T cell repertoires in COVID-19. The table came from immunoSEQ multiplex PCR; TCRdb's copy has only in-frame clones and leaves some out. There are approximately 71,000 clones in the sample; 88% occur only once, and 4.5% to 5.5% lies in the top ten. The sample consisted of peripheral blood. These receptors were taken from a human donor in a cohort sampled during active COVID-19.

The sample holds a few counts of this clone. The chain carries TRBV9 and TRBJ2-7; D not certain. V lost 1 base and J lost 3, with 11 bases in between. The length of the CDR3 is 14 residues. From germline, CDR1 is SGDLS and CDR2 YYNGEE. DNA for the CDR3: TGTGCCAGCAGCGTAAGAGCATCCGGCTACGAGCAGTACTTC. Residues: CASSVRASGYEQYF.

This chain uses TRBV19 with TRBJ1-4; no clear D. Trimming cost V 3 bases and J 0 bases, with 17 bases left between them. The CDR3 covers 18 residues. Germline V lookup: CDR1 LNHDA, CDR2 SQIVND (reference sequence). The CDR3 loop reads CASSIRLRTGATNEKLFF. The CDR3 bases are TGTGCCAGTAGTATTCGTTTGAGAACGGGTGCAACTAATGAAAAACTGTTTTTT.

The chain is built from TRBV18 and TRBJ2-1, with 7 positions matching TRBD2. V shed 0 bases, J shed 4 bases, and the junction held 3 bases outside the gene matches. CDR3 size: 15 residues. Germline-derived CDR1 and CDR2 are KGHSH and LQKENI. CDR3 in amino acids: CASSPPGGAYNEQFF. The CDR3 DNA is TGTGCCAGCTCACCACCGGGAGGGGCTTACAATGAGCAGTTCTTC. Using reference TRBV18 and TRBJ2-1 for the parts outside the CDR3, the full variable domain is NAGVMQNPRHLVRRRGQEARLRCSPMKGHSHVYWYRQLPEEGLKFMVYLQKENIIDESGMPKERFSAEFPKEGPSILRIQQVVRGDSAAYFCASSPPGGAYNEQFFGPGTRLTVL.

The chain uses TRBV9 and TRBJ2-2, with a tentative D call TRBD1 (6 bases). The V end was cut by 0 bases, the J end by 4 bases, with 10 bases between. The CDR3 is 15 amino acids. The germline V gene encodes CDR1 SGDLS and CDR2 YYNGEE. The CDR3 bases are TGTGCCAGCAGCGTAGAGGACAGATTCACCGGGGAGCTGTTTTTT. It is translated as CASSVEDRFTGELFF.

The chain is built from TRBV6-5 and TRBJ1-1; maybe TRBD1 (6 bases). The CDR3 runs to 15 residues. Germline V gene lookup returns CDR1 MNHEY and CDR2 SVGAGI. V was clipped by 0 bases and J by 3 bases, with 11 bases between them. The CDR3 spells CASSYSLQGDTEAFF. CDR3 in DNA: TGTGCCAGCAGTTACTCATTACAGGGAGACACTGAAGCTTTCTTT.

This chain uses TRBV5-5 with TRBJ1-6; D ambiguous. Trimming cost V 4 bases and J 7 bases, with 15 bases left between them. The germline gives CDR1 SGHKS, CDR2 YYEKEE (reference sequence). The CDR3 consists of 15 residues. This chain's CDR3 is CASSLTAAENSPLHF. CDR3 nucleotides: TGTGCCAGCAGCCTGACTGCGGCTGAGAATTCACCCCTCCACTTT.

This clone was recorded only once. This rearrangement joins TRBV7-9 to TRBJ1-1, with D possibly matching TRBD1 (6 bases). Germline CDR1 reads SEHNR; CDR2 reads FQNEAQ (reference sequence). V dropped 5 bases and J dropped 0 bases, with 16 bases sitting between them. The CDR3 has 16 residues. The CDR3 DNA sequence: TGTGCCAGCAGCGATCTTGACAGGCCCATGAACACTGAAGCTTTCTTT. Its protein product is CASSDLDRPMNTEAFF. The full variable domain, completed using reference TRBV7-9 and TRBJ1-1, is DTGVSQNPRHKITKRGQNVTFRCDPISEHNRLYWYRQTLGQGPEFLTYFQNEAQLEKSRLLSDRFSAERPKGSFSTLEIQRTEQGDSAMYLCASSDLDRPMNTEAFFGQGTRLTVV.

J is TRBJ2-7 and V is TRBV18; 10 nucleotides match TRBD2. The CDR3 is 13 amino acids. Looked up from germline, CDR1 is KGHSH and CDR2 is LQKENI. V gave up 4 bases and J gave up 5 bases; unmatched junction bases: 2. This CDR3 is CASSRGTSDEQYF. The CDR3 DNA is TGTGCCAGCTCACGAGGGACTAGCGACGAGCAGTACTTC. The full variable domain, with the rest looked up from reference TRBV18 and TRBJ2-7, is NAGVMQNPRHLVRRRGQEARLRCSPMKGHSHVYWYRQLPEEGLKFMVYLQKENIIDESGMPKERFSAEFPKEGPSILRIQQVVRGDSAAYFCASSRGTSDEQYFGPGTRLTVT.

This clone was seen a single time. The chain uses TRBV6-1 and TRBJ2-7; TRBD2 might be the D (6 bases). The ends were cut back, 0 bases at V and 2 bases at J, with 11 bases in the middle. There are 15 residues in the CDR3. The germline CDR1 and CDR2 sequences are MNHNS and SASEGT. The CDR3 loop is CASSEALRGAYEQYF. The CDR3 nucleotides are TGTGCCAGCAGTGAAGCGCTGCGGGGAGCCTACGAGCAGTACTTC.

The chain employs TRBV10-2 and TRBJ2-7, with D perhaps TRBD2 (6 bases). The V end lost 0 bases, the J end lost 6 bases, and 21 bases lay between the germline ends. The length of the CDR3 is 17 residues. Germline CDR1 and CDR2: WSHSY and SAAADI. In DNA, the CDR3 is TGCGCCAGCAGTGAGTCGGGGGGTGGCGTCAACACGGTCGAGCAGTACTTC. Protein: CASSESGGGVNTVEQYF.

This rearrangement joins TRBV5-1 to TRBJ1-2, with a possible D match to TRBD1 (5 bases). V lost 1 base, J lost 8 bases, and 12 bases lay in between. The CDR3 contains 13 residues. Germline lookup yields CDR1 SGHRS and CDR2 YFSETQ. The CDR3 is CASSLQQGGGYTF. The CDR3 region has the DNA TGCGCCAGCAGCTTGCAGCAGGGTGGAGGCTACACCTTC.

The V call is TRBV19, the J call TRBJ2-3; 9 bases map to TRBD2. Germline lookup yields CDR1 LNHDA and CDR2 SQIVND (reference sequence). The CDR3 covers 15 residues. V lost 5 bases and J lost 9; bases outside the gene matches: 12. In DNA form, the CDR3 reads TGTGCCAGTAGTTTTGCGGGGGGGCCTGAGGGAACGCAGTATTTT. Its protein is CASSFAGGPEGTQYF.

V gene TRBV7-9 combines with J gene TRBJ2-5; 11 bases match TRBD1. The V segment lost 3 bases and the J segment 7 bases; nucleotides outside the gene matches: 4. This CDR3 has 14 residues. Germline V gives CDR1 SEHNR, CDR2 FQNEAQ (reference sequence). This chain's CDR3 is CASSFGQGAATQYF. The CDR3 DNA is TGTGCCAGCAGCTTCGGACAGGGGGCCGCGACCCAGTACTTC.

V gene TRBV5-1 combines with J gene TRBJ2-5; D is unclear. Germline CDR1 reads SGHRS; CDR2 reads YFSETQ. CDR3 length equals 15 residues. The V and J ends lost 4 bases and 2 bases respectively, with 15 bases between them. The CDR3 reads CASSRDSSQQETQYF. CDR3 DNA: TGCGCCAGCAGCCGAGACTCATCCCAGCAAGAGACCCAGTACTTC.

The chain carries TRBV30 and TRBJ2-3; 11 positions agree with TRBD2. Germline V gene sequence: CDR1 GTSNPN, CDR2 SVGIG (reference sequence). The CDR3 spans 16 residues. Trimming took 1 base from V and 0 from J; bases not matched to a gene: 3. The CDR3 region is CAWSDGTSGSTDTQYF. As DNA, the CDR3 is TGTGCCTGGAGTGATGGGACTAGCGGTAGCACAGATACGCAGTATTTT.

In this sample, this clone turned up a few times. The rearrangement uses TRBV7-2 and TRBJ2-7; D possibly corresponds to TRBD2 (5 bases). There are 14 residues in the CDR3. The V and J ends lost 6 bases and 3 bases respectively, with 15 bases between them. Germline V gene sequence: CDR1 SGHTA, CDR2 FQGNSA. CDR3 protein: CASSSPGIDYEQYF. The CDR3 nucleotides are TGTGCCAGCAGTTCTCCCGGGATCGACTACGAGCAGTACTTC.

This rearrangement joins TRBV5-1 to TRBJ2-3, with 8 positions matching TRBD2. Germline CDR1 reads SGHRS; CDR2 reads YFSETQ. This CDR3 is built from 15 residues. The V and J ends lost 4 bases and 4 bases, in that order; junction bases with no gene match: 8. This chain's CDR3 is CASSRRSGNADTQYF. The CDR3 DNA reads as TGCGCCAGCAGCCGGCGTAGCGGGAATGCAGATACGCAGTATTTT.